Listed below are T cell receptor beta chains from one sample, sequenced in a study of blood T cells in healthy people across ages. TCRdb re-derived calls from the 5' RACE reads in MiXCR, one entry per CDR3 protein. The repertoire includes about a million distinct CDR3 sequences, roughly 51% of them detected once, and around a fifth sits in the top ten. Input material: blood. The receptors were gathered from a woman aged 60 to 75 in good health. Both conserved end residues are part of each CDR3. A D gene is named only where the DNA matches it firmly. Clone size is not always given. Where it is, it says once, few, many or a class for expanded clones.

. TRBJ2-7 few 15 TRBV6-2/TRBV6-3 TGTGCCAGCAGTCTTCTCAGGACCGAGACCTACGAGCAGTACTTC CASSLLRTETYEQYF
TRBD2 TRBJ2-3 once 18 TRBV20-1 TGCAGTGCTAGGAGGGGAGGACTAGCCGAAACATTCACAGATACGCAGTATTTT CSARRGGLAETFTDTQYF
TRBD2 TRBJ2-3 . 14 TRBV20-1 TGCAGTGCTACAACTAGCGCATGGGCAGATACGCAGTATTTT CSATTSAWADTQYF
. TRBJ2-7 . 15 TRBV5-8 TGTGCCAGCAGCTGGATTCAGGCTGAGGGCTACGAGCAGTACTTC CASSWIQAEGYEQYF
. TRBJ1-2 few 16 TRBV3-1 TGTGCCAGCAGCCAAGAGACAGGACGAGCTAACTATGGCTACACCTTC CASSQETGRANYGYTF
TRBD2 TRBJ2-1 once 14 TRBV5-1 TGCGCCAGCAGCTCCGGGACTAGCACAAATGAGCAGTTCTTC CASSSGTSTNEQFF
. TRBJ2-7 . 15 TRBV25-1 TGTGCCAGCAGTGACTATGGGGCAGGACCCTACGAGCAGTACTTC CASSDYGAGPYEQYF
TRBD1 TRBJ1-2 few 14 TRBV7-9 TGTGCCAGCAGTCTACCGGGACAGGGATTCGGCTACACCTTC CASSLPGQGFGYTF
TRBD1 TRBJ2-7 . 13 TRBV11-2 TGTGCCAGCAGCCCTTGGGACAGCTCTGAGCAGTACTTC CASSPWDSSEQYF
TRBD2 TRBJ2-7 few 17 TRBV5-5 TGTGCCAGCAGCTCTGGGACTAGCCTAACTGAGGGGCTCGAGCAGTACTTC CASSSGTSLTEGLEQYF
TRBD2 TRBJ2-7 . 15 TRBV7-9 TGTGCCAGCAGCCCCCGTGGGGGGGGCTCCTACGAGCAGTACTTC CASSPRGGGSYEQYF
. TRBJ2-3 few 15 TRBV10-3 TGTGCCATTAAGGAGAATAGCGGTACCACAGATACGCAGTATTTT CAIKENSGTTDTQYF
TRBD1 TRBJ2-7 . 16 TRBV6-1 TGTGCCAGCAGTGAGGGGACAGGGAAAGTCTCCTACGAGCAGTACTTC CASSEGTGKVSYEQYF
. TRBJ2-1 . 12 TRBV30 TGTGCCTGGCTAGTCGGGGGAAATGAGCAGTTCTTC CAWLVGGNEQFF
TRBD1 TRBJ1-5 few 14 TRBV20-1 TGCAGTGCTAGGAATGACAGGGGAAGTCAGCCCCAGCATTTT CSARNDRGSQPQHF
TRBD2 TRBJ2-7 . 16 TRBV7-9 TGTGCCAGCAGCAAGTACGAACTAGCGGGAGGATTCGAGCAGTACTTC CASSKYELAGGFEQYF
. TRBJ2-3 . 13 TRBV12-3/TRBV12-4 TGTGCCAGCAGTAATGCCCCAGCAGATACGCAGTATTTT CASSNAPADTQYF
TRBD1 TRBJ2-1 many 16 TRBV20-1 TGCAGTGCTACTATCCCCATAGGGACAGGATACAATGAGCAGTTCTTC CSATIPIGTGYNEQFF
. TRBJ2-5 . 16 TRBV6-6 TGTGCCAGCAGCCAGCAGGGGGGACACCTCCCCAGAGAGCAGTACTTC CASSQQGGHLPREQYF
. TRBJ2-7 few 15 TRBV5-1 TGCGCCAGCAGCTTGATGAAAGGTTATGACTACGAGCAGTACTTC CASSLMKGYDYEQYF
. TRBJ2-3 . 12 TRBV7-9 TGTGCCAGCAGCCGGGATGATGCAGCGCAGTATTTT CASSRDDAAQYF
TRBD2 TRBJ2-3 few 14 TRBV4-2 TGTGCCAGCAGCCCCGGGACTAGCCCAGATACGCAGTATTTT CASSPGTSPDTQYF
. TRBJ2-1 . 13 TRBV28 TGTGCCAGCAGTTTAGGTCCCCTGGATGAGCAGTTCTTC CASSLGPLDEQFF
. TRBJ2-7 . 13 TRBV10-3 TGTGCCATCGGGGAAAAAAGCTCCTACGAGCAGTACTTC CAIGEKSSYEQYF
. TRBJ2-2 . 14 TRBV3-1 TGTGCCAGCAGCCAAGGGGTTCGGGTCGGGGAGCTGTTTTTT CASSQGVRVGELFF
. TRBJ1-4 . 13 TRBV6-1 TGTGCCAGCAGTTCCCCGGGACCGCGGGGCCTGTTTTTT CASSSPGPRGLFF
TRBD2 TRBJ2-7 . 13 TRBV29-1 TGCAGCGTTGGAGCGGGAGGACCGTACGAGCAGTACTTC CSVGAGGPYEQYF
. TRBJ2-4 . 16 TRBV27 TGTGCCAGCAGTCCCAGGCCGGTGCAGGGGTATTTCATTCAGTACTTC CASSPRPVQGYFIQYF
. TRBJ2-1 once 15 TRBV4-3 TGCGCCAGCAGCCAAGCCACCTTTAAACCTAATGAGCAGTTCTTC CASSQATFKPNEQFF
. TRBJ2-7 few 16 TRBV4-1 TGCGCCAGCAGCCAGGACAGCAGGGATGGGTCCTACGAGCAGTACTTC CASSQDSRDGSYEQYF
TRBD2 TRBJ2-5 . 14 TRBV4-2 TGTGCCAGCAGCCAAGGGACTAGTCACTACGAGCGGTACTTC CASSQGTSHYERYF
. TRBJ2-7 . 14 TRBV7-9 TGTGCCAGCAGCCCCACCGGGACTCGTTACGAGCAGTACTTC CASSPTGTRYEQYF
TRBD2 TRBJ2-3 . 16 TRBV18 TGTGCCAGCTCAAAAGGACTAGCGGGAGTCACAGATACGCAGTATTTT CASSKGLAGVTDTQYF
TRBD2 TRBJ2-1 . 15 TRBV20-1 TGCAGCGCGATAGCGGGCGCCGACCCGTACAATGAGCAGTTCTTC CSAIAGADPYNEQFF
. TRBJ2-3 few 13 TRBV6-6 TGTGCCAGCAGTGCCCTACAGGCAGATACGCAGTATTTT CASSALQADTQYF
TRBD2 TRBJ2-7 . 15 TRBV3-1 TGTGCCAGCAGCCAAGGTGCTAGCGGGGTCTACGAGCAGTACTTC CASSQGASGVYEQYF
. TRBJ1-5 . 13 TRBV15 TGTGCCACCAGCAGAGGGCGCGATTTACCCCAGCATTTT CATSRGRDLPQHF
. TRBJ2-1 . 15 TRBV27 TGTGCCAGCAGTCAAGGCGGCAAGTCCTACAATGAGCAGTTCTTC CASSQGGKSYNEQFF
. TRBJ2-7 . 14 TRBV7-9 TGTGCCAGCAGCTTAGAAGGGGCTTGGTACGAGCAGTACTTC CASSLEGAWYEQYF
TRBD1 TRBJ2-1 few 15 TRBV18 TGTGCCAGCTCACACAGGACAGGGAGCCGTAATGAGCAGTTCTTC CASSHRTGSRNEQFF
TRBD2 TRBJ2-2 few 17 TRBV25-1 TGTGCCAGCAGTATGCTAGCGGGAGGTGGGGTAACCGGGGAGCTGTTTTTT CASSMLAGGGVTGELFF
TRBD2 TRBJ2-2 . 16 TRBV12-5 TGTGCTAGTGGTTCGGGACTAGCGGGAGGGTACGGGGAGCTGTTTTTT CASGSGLAGGYGELFF